This TCR beta chain was profiled in a study of PD-L1 blockade in urothelial cancer. Each PCR reaction had synthetic TCR analog templates spiked into it. TCRdb's copy holds only in-frame clones and misses some; the assay was immunoSEQ multiplex PCR. The data contain roughly 30,000 clones, around 82% of them seen just once; the ten biggest clones take up 15% to 19%. Time point noted: pretreatment peripheral blood. The V gene lost 7 bases and the J gene lost 1 base, with 16 bases spanning the gap. The CDR3 loop spans 15 amino acids. Germline CDR1 SGHAT, CDR2 FQNNGV. This clonotype was sampled from a man aged 55 to 70 with urothelial cancer. The chain joins TRBV11-2 to TRBJ2-5, with D maybe TRBD2 (6 bases). The material was PBMCs, obtained around atezolizumab (anti-PD-L1) treatment. Written as DNA, the CDR3 is TGTGCCAGCAATGTGGGGGGAAGGTCCCAAGAGACCCAGTACTTC. This gives the protein CASNVGGRSQETQYF.